The 29 T cell receptor beta chains below come from one sample, sequenced in a study of blood T cell repertoires in COVID-19 (dated by TCRdb to 2020 to 2022). The library came from the immunoSEQ multiplex PCR assay. This is the immuneACCESS table as TCRdb keeps it, with only in-frame sequences that have V and J called. A part of the clones is gone; compared with another copy, unresolved V genes explain less than half, and the rest is unexplained. In all, the sample holds over 200,000 clones, and around nine tenths of those were seen once. The top ten constitute approximately 6.2% of the sample. The sample taken for sequencing was peripheral blood. These TCRs come from a man in his 60s who had recovered from COVID-19.

V and J are TRBV7-9 and TRBJ2-7; D is possibly TRBD1 (6 bases). The V end was cut by 6 bases, the J end by 12 bases, with 18 bases between. From germline, CDR1 is SEHNR and CDR2 FQNEAQ (reference sequence). This CDR3 spans 12 amino acids. CDR3 residues: CASSSDRLGWYF. DNA of the CDR3: TGTGCCAGCAGTTCCGACAGGTTGGGTTGGTACTTC.

This clone was counted a single time. V and J are TRBV9 and TRBJ2-5; D is ambiguous. Germline assignment: CDR1 SGDLS and CDR2 YYNGEE. The CDR3 totals 12 residues. Trimming left V 0 bases short and J 5 bases short, with 5 bases between. The DNA for the CDR3 is TGTGCCAGCAGCGTAGGTCAGGAGACCCAGTACTTC. Encoded protein: CASSVGQETQYF.

The V gene is TRBV19, the J gene TRBJ2-3, with TRBD2 matching over 7 bases. The CDR3 is 12 residues long. The germline V gene encodes CDR1 LNHDA and CDR2 SQIVND (reference sequence). V lost 11 bases, J lost 1 base, and 3 bases stayed unmatched. The CDR3 region is CASGGGTDTQYF. The CDR3 nucleotides read TGTGCCTCGGGAGGAGGCACAGATACGCAGTATTTT. The whole variable domain, remainder taken from reference TRBV19 and TRBJ2-3, is DGGITQSPKYLFRKEGQNVTLSCEQNLNHDAMYWYRQDPGQGLRLIYYSQIVNDFQKGDIAEGYSVSREKKESFPLTVTSAQKNPTAFYLCASGGGTDTQYFGPGTRLTVL.

In its sample, this clone was seen once. V and J are TRBV18 and TRBJ1-1; TRBD1 might be the D (5 bases). V dropped 8 bases and J dropped 3 bases, with 13 bases sitting between them. Germline V gene sequence: CDR1 KGHSH, CDR2 LQKENI. The CDR3 runs 13 residues. CDR3: CASTGEGHTEAFF. The CDR3, as DNA: TGTGCCAGCACCGGGGAGGGACACACTGAAGCTTTCTTT.

This sequence joins TRBV11-3 and TRBJ2-2, with 13 bases identical to TRBD2. Looked up from germline, CDR1 is SGHNT and CDR2 is YENEEA. With 0 bases clipped from V and 4 bases from J, the junction kept 11 bases outside the gene matches. CDR3 size: 20 residues. The CDR3 region is CASSLDRGLAGVQSTGELFF. DNA for the CDR3: TGTGCCAGCAGCTTAGATCGCGGACTAGCGGGAGTTCAGTCCACCGGGGAGCTGTTTTTT.

This sequence joins TRBV27 and TRBJ1-1; D may be TRBD1 (6 bases). Looked up from germline, CDR1 is MNHEY and CDR2 is SMNVEV (reference sequence). Trimming removed 2 bases from V and 0 bases from J, with 10 bases in between. The CDR3 spans 15 residues. This CDR3 is CASSLMGQMNTEAFF. The CDR3 DNA sequence: TGTGCCAGCAGTTTAATGGGACAAATGAACACTGAAGCTTTCTTT.

V and J are TRBV24-1 and TRBJ1-2, with TRBD1 identical over 7 bases. The CDR3 sequence is 14 residues long. The J segment lost 7 bases and the V segment lost 6 bases, leaving 10 bases of the junction unmatched. Germline V gene data show CDR1 as KGHDR and CDR2 as SFDVKD. CDR3 sequence reads: CATSPNDRVGGYTF. CDR3 coding DNA: TGTGCCACCAGTCCCAACGACAGGGTGGGTGGCTACACCTTC.

The genes are TRBV14 and TRBJ1-1; possibly TRBD1 for D (6 bases). V lost 0 bases and J 4 bases, leaving 12 bases between the germline ends. CDR1 is SGHDN and CDR2 is FVKESK in the germline V gene. There are 15 residues in the CDR3. The CDR3 sequence: CASSQEGQGRTEAFF. For the CDR3, the DNA is TGTGCCAGCAGCCAAGAGGGGCAGGGGCGCACTGAAGCTTTCTTT.

This sequence joins TRBV4-2 and TRBJ2-7; D perhaps matches TRBD2 (7 bases). V lost 3 bases to trimming and J lost 3 bases, with 27 bases between them. CDR3 length equals 19 residues. Germline-derived CDR1 and CDR2 are LGHNA and YNFKEQ. The DNA for the CDR3 is TGTGCCAGCAGCCATCGTCAGGGGTCCTCAGCGGGGAGGTTCTACGAGCAGTACTTC. Residues: CASSHRQGSSAGRFYEQYF.

V and J are TRBV5-1 and TRBJ2-3, with 8 bases aligning to TRBD1. The trim removed 2 bases at V and 5 bases at J, leaving 1 base unmatched. There are 13 residues in the CDR3. The germline CDR1 and CDR2 sequences are SGHRS and YFSETQ. CDR3 amino acids: CASSFGQGDTQYF. CDR3 DNA: TGCGCCAGCAGCTTTGGACAGGGAGATACGCAGTATTTT.

The gene calls are TRBV6-5 and TRBJ2-7, with a tentative D call TRBD2 (6 bases). The CDR3 contains 14 residues. Trimming shortened V by 6 bases and J by 6 bases, and 18 bases separated the two germline ends. The germline V gene encodes CDR1 MNHEY and CDR2 SVGAGI. CDR3 region: CASRGTPGKGEQYF. The CDR3, as DNA: TGTGCCAGCAGGGGGACTCCGGGCAAGGGCGAGCAGTACTTC.

This clone was seen a single time. The chain links TRBV19 to TRBJ1-2, with 8 bases matching TRBD1. This CDR3 spans 13 amino acids. Trimming took 8 bases from V and 1 from J; bases not matched to a gene: 3. Germline V lookup: CDR1 LNHDA, CDR2 SQIVND (reference sequence). In nucleotides, the CDR3 is TGTGCCAGTGCTGACAGGGGTAACTATGGCTACACCTTC. It encodes CASADRGNYGYTF.

The chain couples TRBV9 to TRBJ2-7, with TRBD2 matching 13 bases. Per the germline V gene, CDR1 is SGDLS and CDR2 is YYNGEE. V gave up 3 bases and J gave up 5 bases; unmatched junction bases: 5. The CDR3 covers 15 residues. CDR3 bases: TGTGCCAGCAGCGGAGGACTAGCGGGAGAACACGAGCAGTACTTC. This gives the protein CASSGGLAGEHEQYF.

V is TRBV3-1 (or the pseudogene TRBV3-2) and J is TRBJ1-5; 8 nucleotides line up with TRBD1. The V gene end was trimmed by 1 base and the J gene end by 1 base; junction bases not matched to a gene: 15. The CDR3 loop spans 20 amino acids. Per germline, CDR1 LGHDT and CDR2 YNNKEL (reference sequence). In nucleotides, the CDR3 is TGTGCCAGCAGCCAAGTTTGGGGATTACAGGGGGTGCTCAGCAATCAGCCCCAGCATTTT. Encoded protein: CASSQVWGLQGVLSNQPQHF.

The V gene is TRBV4-1, the J gene TRBJ1-3; D is unresolved. The CDR3 spans 16 residues. Germline lookup yields CDR1 MGHRA and CDR2 YSYEKL. V lost 1 base and J 2 bases, leaving 12 bases between the germline ends. CDR3 amino acids: CASSQGVVAAGNTIYF. The CDR3 nucleotides are TGCGCCAGCAGCCAAGGTGTGGTTGCGGCTGGAAACACCATATATTTT.

The chain is built from TRBV7-8 and TRBJ2-7; D is possibly TRBD2 (7 bases). The V end lost 1 base, the J end lost 4 bases, and 14 bases lay between the germline ends. From germline, CDR1 is SGHVS and CDR2 FQNEAQ. The CDR3 consists of 15 residues. This CDR3 is CASSLGTGGRYEQYF. The DNA for the CDR3 is TGTGCCAGCAGCTTAGGGACCGGGGGGCGGTACGAGCAGTACTTC. Full variable domain (outside the CDR3, taken from reference TRBV7-8 and TRBJ2-7): GAGVSQSPRYKVAKRGQDVALRCDPISGHVSLFWYQQALGQGPEFLTYFQNEAQLDKSGLPSDRFFAERPEGSVSTLKIQRTQQEDSAVYLCASSLGTGGRYEQYFGPGTRLTVT.

The V gene is TRBV11-2, the J gene TRBJ2-2; 9 bases are shared with TRBD2. V was clipped by 1 base and J by 4 bases; unmatched bases: 7. The CDR3 spans 17 residues. Germline CDR1 is SGHAT and CDR2 is FQNNGV. The CDR3 DNA is TGTGCCAGCAGCTTAGGCCGGCTAGCGGGACGCACCGGGGAGCTGTTTTTT. It encodes CASSLGRLAGRTGELFF.

The V and J genes are TRBV4-3 and TRBJ2-7, with 9 bases that match TRBD2. This CDR3 is built from 15 residues. With 4 bases clipped from V and 2 bases from J, the junction kept 6 bases outside the gene matches. Germline V CDR1 and CDR2: LGHNA, YSLEER. Here the CDR3 reads CASSRFSGGTYEQYF. CDR3 coding DNA: TGCGCCAGCAGCCGCTTTAGCGGGGGAACCTACGAGCAGTACTTC.

The chain uses TRBV7-3 and TRBJ1-3, with 8 bases matching TRBD1. The CDR3 totals 16 residues. CDR1 and CDR2 (germline): SGHTA, FQGTGA. V shed 5 bases and J 3 bases; nucleotides not matched to a gene: 9. CDR3 DNA: TGTGCCAGCAGCCGATCAGGACAGGGTCTTGGAAACACCATATATTTT. This gives the protein CASSRSGQGLGNTIYF. The complete variable domain, with remaining parts taken from reference TRBV7-3 and TRBJ1-3, reads GAGVSQTPSNKVTEKGKYVELRCDPISGHTALYWYRQSLGQGPEFLIYFQGTGAADDSGLPNDRFFAVRPEGSVSTLKIQRTERGDSAVYLCASSRSGQGLGNTIYFGEGSWLTVV.

This chain joins TRBV9 and TRBJ2-7; TRBD1 agrees at 10 bases. Germline assignment: CDR1 SGDLS and CDR2 YYNGEE. The CDR3 covers 15 residues. J gave up 3 bases and V 0 bases, and 3 bases lay outside the gene matches. This chain's CDR3 is CASSVAGTGVYEQYF. The CDR3 nucleotides are TGTGCCAGCAGCGTAGCTGGGACAGGGGTCTACGAGCAGTACTTC.

The V gene is TRBV7-8, the J gene TRBJ2-2, with 14 bases that match TRBD2. After removal of 6 bases from V and 5 bases from J, the junction contained 8 bases not matched to a gene. Germline assignment: CDR1 SGHVS and CDR2 FQNEAQ. The CDR3 is 17 amino acids. Here the CDR3 DNA reads TGTGCCAGCAGGCCCGGGACTAGCGGGAGACAAACCGGGGAGCTGTTTTTT. This encodes CASRPGTSGRQTGELFF.

The V call is TRBV2, the J call TRBJ2-2; 9 positions match TRBD1. CDR1 and CDR2 (germline): SNHLY, FYNNEI. V gave up 1 base and J gave up 8 bases; unmatched junction bases: 5. This CDR3 region has 15 residues. The CDR3 region is CASSEGQGGSGELFF. DNA for the CDR3: TGTGCCAGCAGTGAAGGACAGGGGGGATCTGGGGAGCTGTTTTTT.

This chain uses TRBV7-6 with TRBJ1-3, with 7 bases lining up with TRBD1. The ends lost 4 bases at V and 0 bases at J; junction bases unmatched: 12. The CDR3 is 18 amino acids. The germline CDR1 and CDR2 sequences are SGHVS and FNYEAQ. This CDR3 is CASSSTGTEPYSGNTIYF. CDR3 DNA sequence: TGTGCCAGCAGCTCGACCGGGACAGAACCGTACTCTGGAAACACCATATATTTT.

This clone was found once. The chain recombines TRBV7-8 with TRBJ1-5, with D unresolved. The CDR3 sequence is 18 residues long. V lost 5 bases to trimming and J lost 3 bases, with 23 bases between them. Germline CDR1 reads SGHVS; CDR2 reads FQNEAQ. The CDR3 nucleotides are TGTGCCAGCAGCATAAGGGTGATGAGCGGTTTGGACAATCAGCCCCAGCATTTT. It translates to CASSIRVMSGLDNQPQHF.

The rearrangement joins TRBV13 to TRBJ1-2; D is perhaps TRBD1 (6 bases). This CDR3 is 12 amino acids long. Trimming took 5 bases from V and 5 from J, leaving 9 bases between them. CDR1 is PRHDT, CDR2 FYEKMQ, per germline (reference sequence). CDR3 sequence: CASSPGTYGYTF. For the CDR3, the DNA is TGTGCCAGCAGCCCGGGGACATATGGCTACACCTTC.

The chain links TRBV7-9 to TRBJ2-3, with D possibly TRBD2 on 6 matching bases. The V end lost 3 bases, the J end lost 9 bases, and 16 bases lay between the germline ends. This CDR3 comprises 14 residues. The germline gives CDR1 SEHNR, CDR2 FQNEAQ (reference sequence). The CDR3 DNA sequence: TGTGCCAGCAGCTTCCCCGGGGAGGTACTAACGCAGTATTTT. Translating gives CASSFPGEVLTQYF.

The chain carries TRBV11-2 and TRBJ2-3; tentative D call: TRBD1 (5 bases). The CDR3 has 12 residues. CDR1 and CDR2 (germline): SGHAT, FQNNGV. CDR3 bases: TGTGTGACAGCTCCTAGCACAGATACGCAGTATTTT. As protein: CVTAPSTDTQYF.

V gene TRBV18 combines with J gene TRBJ1-4; D remains ambiguous. Germline V gene lookup returns CDR1 KGHSH and CDR2 LQKENI. V was trimmed by 3 bases and J by 4 bases, leaving 9 bases between them. The CDR3 runs to 14 residues. CDR3 sequence reads: CASSPYNDNEKLFF. The CDR3 DNA is TGTGCCAGCTCACCCTATAATGATAATGAAAAACTGTTTTTT.

The chain recombines TRBV27 with TRBJ1-2, with TRBD1 matching over 8 bases. The V gene end was trimmed by 3 bases and the J gene end by 2 bases; junction bases not matched to a gene: 2. Germline V gene lookup returns CDR1 MNHEY and CDR2 SMNVEV (reference sequence). There are 14 residues in the CDR3. The CDR3 DNA reads TGTGCCAGCAGTTTGGACAGGGCAAACTATGGCTACACCTTC. Protein sequence: CASSLDRANYGYTF.